The clone carrying this TCR beta chain was counted a single time. This sample is drawn from a study of cytomegalovirus exposure and HLA in healthy donors. PCR employed 60 Vbeta and 13 Jbeta primers. Method: immunoSEQ multiplex PCR; TCRdb's copy keeps in-frame clones and lacks some. The sample carries some 83,000 clones, more than 70% recorded once. This clonotype originated in a man in his sixties in good health and CMV-seronegative. The source material was PBMCs.

CDR3 protein: CATSRDPTGGEKLFF. CDR3 in DNA: TGTGCCACCAGCAGAGATCCCACAGGGGGCGAAAAACTGTTTTTT. This sequence joins TRBV15 and TRBJ1-4; 9 bases are shared with TRBD1. CDR3 length: 15 residues. V trimming: 0 bases; J trimming: 8 bases; junction bases outside the gene matches: 4. Looked up from germline, CDR1 is LNHNV and CDR2 is YYDKDF (reference sequence). The entire variable domain, with the rest obtained from reference TRBV15 and TRBJ1-4, is as follows: DAMVIQNPRYQVTQFGKPVTLSCSQTLNHNVMYWYQQKSSQAPKLLFHYYDKDFNNEADTPDNFQSRRPNTSFCFLDIRSPGLGDTAMYLCATSRDPTGGEKLFFGSGTQLSVL.